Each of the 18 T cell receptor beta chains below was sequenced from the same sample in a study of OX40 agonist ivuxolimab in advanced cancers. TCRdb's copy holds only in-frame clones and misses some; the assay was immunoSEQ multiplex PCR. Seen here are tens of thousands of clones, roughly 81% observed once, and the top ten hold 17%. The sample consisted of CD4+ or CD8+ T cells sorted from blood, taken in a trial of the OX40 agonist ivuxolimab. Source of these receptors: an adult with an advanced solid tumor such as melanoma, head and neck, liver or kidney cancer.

The CDR3 DNA reads as TGTGCCAGCAGCTTGGGGACGGGCCAGAGCGAAAAACTGTTTTTT. It is translated as CASSLGTGQSEKLFF. The V call is TRBV5-4, the J call TRBJ1-4; D gene uncertain. The CDR3 runs to 15 residues. V lost 0 bases to trimming and J lost 8 bases, with 14 bases between them. CDR1 is SGHNT and CDR2 is YYREEE in the germline V gene (reference sequence).

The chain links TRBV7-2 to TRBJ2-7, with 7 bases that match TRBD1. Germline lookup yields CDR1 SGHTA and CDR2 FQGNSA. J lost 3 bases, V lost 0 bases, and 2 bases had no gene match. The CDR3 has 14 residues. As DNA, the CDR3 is TGTGCCAGCAGCTTAGCACAGGGGATCTACGAGCAGTACTTC. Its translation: CASSLAQGIYEQYF.

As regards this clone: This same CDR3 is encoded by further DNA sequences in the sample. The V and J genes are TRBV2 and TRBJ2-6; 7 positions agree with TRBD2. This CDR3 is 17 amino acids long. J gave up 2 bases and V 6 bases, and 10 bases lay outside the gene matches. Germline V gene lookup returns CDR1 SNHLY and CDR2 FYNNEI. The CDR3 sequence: CASSAGEGRAGANVLTF. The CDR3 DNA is TGTGCCAGCAGCGCCGGGGAGGGGCGGGCTGGGGCCAACGTCCTGACTTTC.

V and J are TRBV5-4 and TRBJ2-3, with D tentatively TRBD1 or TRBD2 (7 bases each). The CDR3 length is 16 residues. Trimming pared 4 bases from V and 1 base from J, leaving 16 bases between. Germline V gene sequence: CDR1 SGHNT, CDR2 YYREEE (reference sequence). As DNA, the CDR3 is TGTGCCAGCAGCCCCAGGGGGGGGAGGGGCACAGATACGCAGTATTTT. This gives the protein CASSPRGGRGTDTQYF.

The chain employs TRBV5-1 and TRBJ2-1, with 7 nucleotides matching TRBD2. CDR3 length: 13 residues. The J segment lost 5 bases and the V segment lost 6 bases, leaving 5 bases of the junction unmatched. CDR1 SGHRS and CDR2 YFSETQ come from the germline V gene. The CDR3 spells CASKGLSDNEQFF. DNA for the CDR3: TGCGCCAGCAAGGGACTATCTGACAATGAGCAGTTCTTC.

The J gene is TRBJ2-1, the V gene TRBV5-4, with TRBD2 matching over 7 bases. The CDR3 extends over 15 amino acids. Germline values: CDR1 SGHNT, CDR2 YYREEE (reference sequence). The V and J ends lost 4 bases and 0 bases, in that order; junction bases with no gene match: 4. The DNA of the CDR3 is TGTGCCAGCAGCCAGGGACTAACCTCCTACAATGAGCAGTTCTTC. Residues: CASSQGLTSYNEQFF.

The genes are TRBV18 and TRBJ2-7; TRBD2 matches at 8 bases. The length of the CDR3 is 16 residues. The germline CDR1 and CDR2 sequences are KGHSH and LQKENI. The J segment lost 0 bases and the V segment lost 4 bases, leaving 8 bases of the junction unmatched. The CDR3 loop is CASSQSSGFYSYEQYF. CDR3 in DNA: TGTGCCAGCTCACAATCTAGCGGGTTTTACTCCTACGAGCAGTACTTC.

CDR3 sequence: CSANPGTETQYF. The CDR3 DNA reads TGCAGCGCTAATCCAGGGACCGAGACCCAGTACTTC. This sequence joins TRBV29-1 and TRBJ2-7; tentatively, D is TRBD1 or TRBD2 (5 bases each). The J call is doubtful: the DNA matches TRBJ2-5 better. Germline V gene data show CDR1 as SQVTM and CDR2 as ANQGSEA. The CDR3 sequence is 12 residues long.

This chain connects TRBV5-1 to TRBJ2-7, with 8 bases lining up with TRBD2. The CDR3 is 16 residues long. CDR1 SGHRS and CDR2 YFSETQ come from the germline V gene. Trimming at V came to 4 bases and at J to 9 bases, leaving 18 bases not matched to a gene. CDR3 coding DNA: TGCGCCAGCAGCCAATCGGCCGGGACTAGTTCCCTCCGGCAGTACTTC. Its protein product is CASSQSAGTSSLRQYF. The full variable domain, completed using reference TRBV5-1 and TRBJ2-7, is KAGVTQTPRYLIKTRGQQVTLSCSPISGHRSVSWYQQTPGQGLQFLFEYFSETQRNKGNFPGRFSGRQFSNSRSEMNVSTLELGDSALYLCASSQSAGTSSLRQYFGPGTRLTVT.

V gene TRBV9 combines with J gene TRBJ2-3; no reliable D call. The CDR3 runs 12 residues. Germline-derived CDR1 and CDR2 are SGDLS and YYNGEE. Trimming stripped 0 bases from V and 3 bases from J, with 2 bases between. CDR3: CASSVVTDTQYF. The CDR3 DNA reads TGTGCCAGCAGCGTAGTAACAGATACGCAGTATTTT.

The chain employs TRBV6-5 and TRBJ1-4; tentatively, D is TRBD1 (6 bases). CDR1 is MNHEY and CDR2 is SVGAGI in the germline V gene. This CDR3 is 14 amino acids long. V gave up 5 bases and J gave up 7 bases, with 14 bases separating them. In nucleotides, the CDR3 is TGTGCCAGCAGTAGGACAGAAAGAAGTGAAAAACTGTTTTTT. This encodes CASSRTERSEKLFF.

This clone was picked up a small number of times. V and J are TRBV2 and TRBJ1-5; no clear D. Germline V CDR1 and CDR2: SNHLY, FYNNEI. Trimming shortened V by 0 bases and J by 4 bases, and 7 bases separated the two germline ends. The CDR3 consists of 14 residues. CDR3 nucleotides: TGTGCCAGCAGTGAAGCGCGAGGGAATCAGCCCCAGCATTTT. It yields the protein CASSEARGNQPQHF. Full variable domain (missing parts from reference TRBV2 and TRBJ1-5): EPEVTQTPSHQVTQMGQEVILRCVPISNHLYFYWYRQILGQKVEFLVSFYNNEISEKSEIFDDQFSVERPDGSNFTLKIRSTKLEDSAMYFCASSEARGNQPQHFGDGTRLSIL.

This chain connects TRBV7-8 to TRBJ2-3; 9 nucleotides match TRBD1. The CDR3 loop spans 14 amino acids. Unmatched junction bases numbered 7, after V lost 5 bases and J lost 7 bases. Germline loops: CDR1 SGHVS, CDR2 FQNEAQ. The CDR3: CASSPRTGEYTQYF. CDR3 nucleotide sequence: TGTGCCAGCAGCCCTAGGACAGGGGAGTATACGCAGTATTTT.

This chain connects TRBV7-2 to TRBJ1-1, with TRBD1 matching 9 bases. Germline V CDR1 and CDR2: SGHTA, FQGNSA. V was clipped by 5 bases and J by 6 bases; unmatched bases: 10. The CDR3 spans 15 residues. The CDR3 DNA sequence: TGTGCCAGCAGCCTACAGGGGGCTGGAGGTGCTGAAGCTTTCTTT. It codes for CASSLQGAGGAEAFF.

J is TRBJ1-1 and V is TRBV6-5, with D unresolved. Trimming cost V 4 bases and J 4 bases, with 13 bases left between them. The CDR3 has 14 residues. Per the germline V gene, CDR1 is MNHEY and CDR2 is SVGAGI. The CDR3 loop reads CASSWRGSGTEAFF. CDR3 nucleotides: TGTGCCAGCAGTTGGCGGGGAAGTGGCACTGAAGCTTTCTTT.

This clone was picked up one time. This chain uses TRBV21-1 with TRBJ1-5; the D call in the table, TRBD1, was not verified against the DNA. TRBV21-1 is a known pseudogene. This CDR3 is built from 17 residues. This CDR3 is CASPRGQGATLNQPQHF. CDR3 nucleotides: TGTGCCAGCCCTAGGGGACAGGGGGCTACCCTCAATCAGCCCCAGCATTTT.

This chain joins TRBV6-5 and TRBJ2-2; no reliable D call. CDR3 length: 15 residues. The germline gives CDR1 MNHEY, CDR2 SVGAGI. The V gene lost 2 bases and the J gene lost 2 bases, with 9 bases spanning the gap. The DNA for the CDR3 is TGTGCCAGCAGTTACGGGTACCTAAACACCGGGGAGCTGTTTTTT. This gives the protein CASSYGYLNTGELFF.

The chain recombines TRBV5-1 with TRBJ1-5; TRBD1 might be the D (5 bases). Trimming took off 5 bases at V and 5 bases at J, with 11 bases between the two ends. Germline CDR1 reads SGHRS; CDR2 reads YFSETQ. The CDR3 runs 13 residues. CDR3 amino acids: CASRAGKDQPQHF. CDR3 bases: TGCGCCAGCAGGGCAGGGAAGGATCAGCCCCAGCATTTT. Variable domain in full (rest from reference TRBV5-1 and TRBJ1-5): KAGVTQTPRYLIKTRGQQVTLSCSPISGHRSVSWYQQTPGQGLQFLFEYFSETQRNKGNFPGRFSGRQFSNSRSEMNVSTLELGDSALYLCASRAGKDQPQHFGDGTRLSIL.